This TCR beta chain was recovered during a study of patients and donors after allogeneic stem cell transplantation. TCRdb fed the RT-PCR reads into MiXCR, producing one record per CDR3 protein. In the table there are more than 150,000 distinct CDR3 sequences, around two fifths of which are singletons. This clonotype showed up just a few times. Trimming pared 5 bases from V and 4 bases from J, leaving 9 bases between. The CDR3 has 12 amino acids. Germline CDR1 and CDR2: MDHEN and SYDVKM. The gene calls are TRBV28 and TRBJ2-7, with D possibly TRBD2 on 5 matching bases. The receptor was isolated from a human donor who was either an allogeneic HSCT recipient or a stem cell or donor lymphocyte infusion donor (not recorded which). It is not recorded whose cells these are; they may come from a transplant donor. The sample was blood, either unsorted or a sorted T cell fraction (not recorded which). CDR3 protein: CASSVREYEQYF. CDR3 DNA sequence: TGTGCCAGCAGTGTAAGGGAGTACGAGCAGTACTTC.